Listed below are T cell receptor beta chains from one sample, sequenced in a study of T-cell memory formation after mild COVID-19. MiXCR, run by TCRdb on the 5' RACE reads, gives a single entry per CDR3 protein. The sample has about 560,000 distinct CDR3 sequences, 17% seen once. Sequencing was done on a sample of PBMCs or a T cell subset sorted from them (not recorded which). These TCRs come from an adult woman who had mild COVID-19 (a few samples of this study predate the infection). Cell type and time point are not known. CDR3s include the opening cysteine and the closing phenylalanine or tryptophan. The D gene is left open where the match is weak. Clone size is given for some rows only: seen once, a few or many times, or a class if the clone is expanded.

abundance: .
d_gene: TRBD1
j_gene: TRBJ1-5
v_gene: TRBV6-1
CDR3nt: TGTGCCAGCAGTGATTACAGGGGGTATAATCAGCCCCAGCATTTT
CDR3aa: CASSDYRGYNQPQHF

abundance: few
d_gene: .
j_gene: TRBJ2-2
v_gene: TRBV5-1
CDR3nt: TGCGCCAGCAGCTTGGCAGGGTCGGACGGGGAGCTGTTTTTT
CDR3aa: CASSLAGSDGELFF

abundance: .
d_gene: TRBD2
j_gene: TRBJ2-7
v_gene: TRBV12-3/TRBV12-4
CDR3nt: TGTGCCAGCAGTTTCCTGGGGCTAGCGGGAGGCCGGAGCCACGAGCAGTACTTC
CDR3aa: CASSFLGLAGGRSHEQYF

abundance: .
d_gene: TRBD1
j_gene: TRBJ2-7
v_gene: TRBV20-1
CDR3nt: TGCAGTGCTAGGGGACAGGGGGGCAACGAGCAGTACTTC
CDR3aa: CSARGQGGNEQYF

abundance: .
d_gene: .
j_gene: TRBJ2-3
v_gene: TRBV29-1
CDR3nt: TGCAGCGTTCTGGGATCATCCATCACAGATACGCAGTATTTT
CDR3aa: CSVLGSSITDTQYF

abundance: few
d_gene: TRBD1
j_gene: TRBJ2-7
v_gene: TRBV20-1
CDR3nt: TGCAGTGCTAGCCGTTTCAGGACAGGGGGCGGAGACGAGCAGTACTTC
CDR3aa: CSASRFRTGGGDEQYF

abundance: many
d_gene: TRBD2
j_gene: TRBJ2-3
v_gene: TRBV20-1
CDR3nt: TGCAGTGCCTTAGCGGGGGCCTTGGATACGCAGTATTTT
CDR3aa: CSALAGALDTQYF

abundance: .
d_gene: TRBD2
j_gene: TRBJ2-3
v_gene: TRBV6-6
CDR3nt: TGTGCCAGCAGTTACTCGATTAGCGGGAGGCTAAGTACGCAGTATTTT
CDR3aa: CASSYSISGRLSTQYF

abundance: .
d_gene: .
j_gene: TRBJ1-2
v_gene: TRBV12-3/TRBV12-4
CDR3nt: TGTGCCAGCTCACCGGGTCTATATGGCTACACCTTC
CDR3aa: CASSPGLYGYTF

abundance: .
d_gene: .
j_gene: TRBJ2-7
v_gene: TRBV10-3
CDR3nt: TGTGCCATCAGACACCGGGACACCTACGAGCAGTACTTC
CDR3aa: CAIRHRDTYEQYF

abundance: few
d_gene: .
j_gene: TRBJ2-1
v_gene: TRBV12-3/TRBV12-4
CDR3nt: TGTGCCAGCAGTTACCGGCCGGAAGGTGGTGAGCAGTTCTTC
CDR3aa: CASSYRPEGGEQFF

abundance: few
d_gene: .
j_gene: TRBJ1-2
v_gene: TRBV30
CDR3nt: TGTGCCTGGAGTGGCGAGGGGCCTGCCGAATATAACTATGGCTACACCTTC
CDR3aa: CAWSGEGPAEYNYGYTF

abundance: few
d_gene: .
j_gene: TRBJ2-7
v_gene: TRBV5-1
CDR3nt: TGCGCCAGCACGCGCGACGGCAGGCAGACCTACGAGCAGTACTTC
CDR3aa: CASTRDGRQTYEQYF

abundance: .
d_gene: TRBD1
j_gene: TRBJ1-3
v_gene: TRBV30
CDR3nt: TGTGCCTGGAGGAAGCAGGGGGTTGGAAACACCATATATTTT
CDR3aa: CAWRKQGVGNTIYF

abundance: .
d_gene: TRBD2
j_gene: TRBJ2-3
v_gene: TRBV14
CDR3nt: TGTGCCAGCAGCCTCCACGGGGGGGCCCGGACAGATACGCAGTATTTT
CDR3aa: CASSLHGGARTDTQYF

abundance: few
d_gene: .
j_gene: TRBJ2-7
v_gene: TRBV5-4
CDR3nt: TGTGCCAGCAGCTTGTGGGGGCAGGGCGAGCAGTACTTC
CDR3aa: CASSLWGQGEQYF

abundance: few
d_gene: .
j_gene: TRBJ1-4
v_gene: TRBV6-6
CDR3nt: TGTGCCAGCAGTTACCTAGCAGGGGAAAAACTGTTTTTT
CDR3aa: CASSYLAGEKLFF

abundance: .
d_gene: .
j_gene: TRBJ1-2
v_gene: TRBV4-1
CDR3nt: TGCGCCAGCAGCCAAGACCCCGGACAGAGCTATGGCTACACCTTC
CDR3aa: CASSQDPGQSYGYTF

abundance: .
d_gene: TRBD2
j_gene: TRBJ2-2
v_gene: TRBV7-2
CDR3nt: TGTGCCAGCAGAGCGGGAGGGCCCGGGGAGCTGTTTTTT
CDR3aa: CASRAGGPGELFF

abundance: few
d_gene: .
j_gene: TRBJ2-6
v_gene: TRBV4-2
CDR3nt: TGTGCCAGCAGCCAAGATTACGGCGCCCGCGCGGCTGGGGCCAACGTCCTGACTTTC
CDR3aa: CASSQDYGARAAGANVLTF

abundance: many
d_gene: TRBD2
j_gene: TRBJ2-5
v_gene: TRBV7-8
CDR3nt: TGTGCCAGCAGCTCGACAGCCTGGCGGGAGGGCCGTGAGACCCAGTACTTC
CDR3aa: CASSSTAWREGRETQYF

abundance: few
d_gene: .
j_gene: TRBJ2-3
v_gene: TRBV5-1
CDR3nt: TGCGCCAGCAGCCTAGTTCAGAGCGGCACAGATACGCAGTATTTT
CDR3aa: CASSLVQSGTDTQYF

abundance: few
d_gene: .
j_gene: TRBJ2-1
v_gene: TRBV12-3/TRBV12-4
CDR3nt: TGTGCCAGCAGTATCAGCCAGGGCCCTTCCTACAATGAGCAGTTCTTC
CDR3aa: CASSISQGPSYNEQFF

abundance: once
d_gene: TRBD1
j_gene: TRBJ1-1
v_gene: TRBV20-1
CDR3nt: TGCAGTGCTACAACAGGGGGCAACACTGAAGCTTTCTTT
CDR3aa: CSATTGGNTEAFF

abundance: few
d_gene: .
j_gene: TRBJ1-3
v_gene: TRBV4-2
CDR3nt: TGTGCCAGCAACAGCCAAGGGACTTCTGGAAACACCATATATTTT
CDR3aa: CASNSQGTSGNTIYF

abundance: .
d_gene: .
j_gene: TRBJ2-7
v_gene: TRBV20-1
CDR3nt: TGCAGTGCTGCAGCTCGTACGGGGGGCAGGGACGAGCAGTACTTC
CDR3aa: CSAAARTGGRDEQYF

abundance: few
d_gene: .
j_gene: TRBJ2-7
v_gene: TRBV19
CDR3nt: TGTGCCAGTAGTTTGGGACCTCCCTACGAGCAGTACTTC
CDR3aa: CASSLGPPYEQYF

abundance: .
d_gene: .
j_gene: TRBJ2-1
v_gene: TRBV18
CDR3nt: TGTGCCAGCTCACCCGCACTGGGGGGCAATGAGCAGTTCTTC
CDR3aa: CASSPALGGNEQFF

abundance: few
d_gene: .
j_gene: TRBJ1-5
v_gene: TRBV4-1
CDR3nt: TGCGCCAGCAGCCAATTACAGAATAGCAATCAGCCCCAGCATTTT
CDR3aa: CASSQLQNSNQPQHF

abundance: .
d_gene: .
j_gene: TRBJ1-4
v_gene: TRBV7-8
CDR3nt: TGTGCCAGCAGCTTGACAGTTACTAATGAAAAACTGTTTTTT
CDR3aa: CASSLTVTNEKLFF

abundance: few
d_gene: TRBD1
j_gene: TRBJ2-3
v_gene: TRBV28
CDR3nt: TGTGCCAGCAGCCCGTCGACAGGGGGCACAGATACGCAGTATTTT
CDR3aa: CASSPSTGGTDTQYF